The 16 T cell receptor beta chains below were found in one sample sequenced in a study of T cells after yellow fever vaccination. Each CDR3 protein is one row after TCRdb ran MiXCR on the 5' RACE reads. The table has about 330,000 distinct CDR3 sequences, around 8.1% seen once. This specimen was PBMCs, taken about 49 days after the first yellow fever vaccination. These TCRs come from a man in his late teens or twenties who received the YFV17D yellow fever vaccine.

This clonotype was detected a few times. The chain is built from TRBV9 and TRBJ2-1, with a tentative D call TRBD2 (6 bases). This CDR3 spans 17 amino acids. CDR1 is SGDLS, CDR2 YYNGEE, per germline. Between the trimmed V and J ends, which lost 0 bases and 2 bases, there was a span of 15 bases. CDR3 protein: CASSVVGGPGAYNEQFF. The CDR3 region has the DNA TGTGCCAGCAGCGTAGTGGGAGGCCCCGGGGCCTACAATGAGCAGTTCTTC.

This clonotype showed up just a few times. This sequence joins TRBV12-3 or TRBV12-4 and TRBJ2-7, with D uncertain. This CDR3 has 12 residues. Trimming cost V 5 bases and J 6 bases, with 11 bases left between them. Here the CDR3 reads CASSPRPFEQYF. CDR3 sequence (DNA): TGTGCCAGCAGTCCGCGGCCGTTCGAGCAGTACTTC.

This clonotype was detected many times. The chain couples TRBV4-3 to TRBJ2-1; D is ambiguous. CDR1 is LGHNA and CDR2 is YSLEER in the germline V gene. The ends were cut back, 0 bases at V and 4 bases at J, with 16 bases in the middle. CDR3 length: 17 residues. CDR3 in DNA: TGCGCCAGCAGCCAAGATGGTGTCGGGCATGATTACAATGAGCAGTTCTTC. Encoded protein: CASSQDGVGHDYNEQFF.

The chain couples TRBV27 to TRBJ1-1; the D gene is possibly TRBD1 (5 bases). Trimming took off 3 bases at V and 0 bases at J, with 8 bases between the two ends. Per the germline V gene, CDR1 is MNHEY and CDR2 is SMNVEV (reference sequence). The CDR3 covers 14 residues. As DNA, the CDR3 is TGTGCCAGCAGTTTCGGGACTCTGAACACTGAAGCTTTCTTT. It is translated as CASSFGTLNTEAFF.

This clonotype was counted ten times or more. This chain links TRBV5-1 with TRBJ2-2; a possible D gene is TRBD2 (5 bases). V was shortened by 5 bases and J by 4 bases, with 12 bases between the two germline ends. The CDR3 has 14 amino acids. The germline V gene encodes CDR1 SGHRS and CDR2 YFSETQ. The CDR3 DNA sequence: TGCGCCAGCAGGAGGGAGATGGTCACCGGGGAGCTGTTTTTT. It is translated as CASRREMVTGELFF. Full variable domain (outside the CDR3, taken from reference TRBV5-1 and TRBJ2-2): KAGVTQTPRYLIKTRGQQVTLSCSPISGHRSVSWYQQTPGQGLQFLFEYFSETQRNKGNFPGRFSGRQFSNSRSEMNVSTLELGDSALYLCASRREMVTGELFFGEGSRLTVL.

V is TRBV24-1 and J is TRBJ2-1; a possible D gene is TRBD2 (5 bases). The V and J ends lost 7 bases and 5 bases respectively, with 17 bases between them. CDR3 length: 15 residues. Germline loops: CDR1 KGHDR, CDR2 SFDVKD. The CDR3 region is CATSRRADVNNEQFF. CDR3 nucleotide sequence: TGTGCCACCAGCCGGCGGGCCGATGTAAACAATGAGCAGTTCTTC.

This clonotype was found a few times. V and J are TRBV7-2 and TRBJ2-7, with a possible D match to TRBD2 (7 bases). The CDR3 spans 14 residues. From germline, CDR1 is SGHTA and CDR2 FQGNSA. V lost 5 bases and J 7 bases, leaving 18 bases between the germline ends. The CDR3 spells CASSRERGGGEQYF. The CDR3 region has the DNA TGTGCCAGCAGCCGGGAAAGGGGGGGAGGGGAGCAGTACTTC.

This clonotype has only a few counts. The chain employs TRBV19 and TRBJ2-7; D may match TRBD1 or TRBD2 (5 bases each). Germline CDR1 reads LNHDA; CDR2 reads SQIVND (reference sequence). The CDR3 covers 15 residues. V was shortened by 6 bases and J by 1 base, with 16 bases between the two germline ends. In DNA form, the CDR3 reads TGTGCCAGTAGGACTATAGCTACAGGTTCCTACGAGCAGTACTTC. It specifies CASRTIATGSYEQYF. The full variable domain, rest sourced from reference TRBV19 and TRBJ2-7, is DGGITQSPKYLFRKEGQNVTLSCEQNLNHDAMYWYRQDPGQGLRLIYYSQIVNDFQKGDIAEGYSVSREKKESFPLTVTSAQKNPTAFYLCASRTIATGSYEQYFGPGTRLTVT.

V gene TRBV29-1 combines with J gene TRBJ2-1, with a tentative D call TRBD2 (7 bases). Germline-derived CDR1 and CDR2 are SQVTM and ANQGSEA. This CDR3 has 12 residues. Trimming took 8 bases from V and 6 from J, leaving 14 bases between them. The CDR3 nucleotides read TGCAGCCAGATGGGGGGGCCCAATGAGCAGTTCTTC. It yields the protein CSQMGGPNEQFF.

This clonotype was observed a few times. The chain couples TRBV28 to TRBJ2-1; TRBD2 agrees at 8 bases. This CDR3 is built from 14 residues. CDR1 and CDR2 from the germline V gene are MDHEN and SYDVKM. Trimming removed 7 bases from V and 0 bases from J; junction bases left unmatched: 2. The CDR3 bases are TGTGCCAGCATTCTAGCGGGCTCCTACAATGAGCAGTTCTTC. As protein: CASILAGSYNEQFF.

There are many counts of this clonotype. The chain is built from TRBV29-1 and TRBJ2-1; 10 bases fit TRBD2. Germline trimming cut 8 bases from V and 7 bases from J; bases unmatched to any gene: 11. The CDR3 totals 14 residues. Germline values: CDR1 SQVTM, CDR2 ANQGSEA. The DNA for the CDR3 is TGCAGCTCATGGGCTAGCGGGGGATTGAATGAGCAGTTCTTC. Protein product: CSSWASGGLNEQFF.

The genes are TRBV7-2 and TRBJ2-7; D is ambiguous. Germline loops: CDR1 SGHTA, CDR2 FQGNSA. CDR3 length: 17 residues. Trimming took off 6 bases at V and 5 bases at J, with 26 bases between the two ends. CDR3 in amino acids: CASSSLHLGRKGDEQYF. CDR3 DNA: TGTGCCAGCAGTTCCCTTCACCTCGGACGGAAAGGCGACGAGCAGTACTTC. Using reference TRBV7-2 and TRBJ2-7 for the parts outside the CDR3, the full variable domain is GAGVSQSPSNKVTEKGKDVELRCDPISGHTALYWYRQSLGQGLEFLIYFQGNSAPDKSGLPSDRFSAERTGGSVSTLTIQRTQQEDSAVYLCASSSLHLGRKGDEQYFGPGTRLTVT.

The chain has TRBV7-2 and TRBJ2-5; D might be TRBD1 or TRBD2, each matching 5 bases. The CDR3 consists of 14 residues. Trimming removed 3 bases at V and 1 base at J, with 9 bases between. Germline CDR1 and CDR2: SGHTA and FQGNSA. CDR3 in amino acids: CASSFSGTQETQYF. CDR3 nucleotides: TGTGCCAGCAGCTTTTCGGGGACCCAAGAGACCCAGTACTTC.

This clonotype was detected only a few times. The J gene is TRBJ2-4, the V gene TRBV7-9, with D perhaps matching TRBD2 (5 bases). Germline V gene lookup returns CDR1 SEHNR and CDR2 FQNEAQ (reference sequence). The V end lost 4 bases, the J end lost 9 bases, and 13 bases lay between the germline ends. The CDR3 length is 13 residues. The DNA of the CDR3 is TGTGCCAGCAGCTGGACGGGAAGTGGCATTCAGTACTTC. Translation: CASSWTGSGIQYF. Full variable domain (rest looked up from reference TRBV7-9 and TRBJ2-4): DTGVSQNPRHKITKRGQNVTFRCDPISEHNRLYWYRQTLGQGPEFLTYFQNEAQLEKSRLLSDRFSAERPKGSFSTLEIQRTEQGDSAMYLCASSWTGSGIQYFGAGTRLSVL.

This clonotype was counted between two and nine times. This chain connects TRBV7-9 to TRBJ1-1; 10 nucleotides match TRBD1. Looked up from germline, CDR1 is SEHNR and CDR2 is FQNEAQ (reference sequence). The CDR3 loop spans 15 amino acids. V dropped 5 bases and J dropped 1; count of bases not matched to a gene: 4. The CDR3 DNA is TGTGCCAGCAGCGCTCGACAGGGGGCGAACACTGAAGCTTTCTTT. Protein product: CASSARQGANTEAFF. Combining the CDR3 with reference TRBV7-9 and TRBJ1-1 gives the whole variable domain DTGVSQNPRHKITKRGQNVTFRCDPISEHNRLYWYRQTLGQGPEFLTYFQNEAQLEKSRLLSDRFSAERPKGSFSTLEIQRTEQGDSAMYLCASSARQGANTEAFFGQGTRLTVV.

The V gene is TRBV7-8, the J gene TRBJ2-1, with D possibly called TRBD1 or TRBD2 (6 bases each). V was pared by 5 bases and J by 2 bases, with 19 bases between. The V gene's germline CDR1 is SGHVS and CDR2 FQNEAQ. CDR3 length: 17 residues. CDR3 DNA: TGTGCCAGCAGCCTTTTTGGGGGGCGGGGCGCCTACAATGAGCAGTTCTTC. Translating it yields CASSLFGGRGAYNEQFF.